The 7 T cell receptor beta chains presented below share a single source sample, sequenced in a study of shared T cell receptors in the human thymus. The assay was immunoSEQ multiplex PCR, and TCRdb's table has in-frame clones only and misses some. The data hold about 380,000 clones, with approximately 95% observed a single time. Sequences were obtained from thymocytes. The receptors here all came from a human donor.

The V and J genes are TRBV28 and TRBJ2-2; TRBD1 aligns across 9 bases. The germline CDR1 and CDR2 sequences are MDHEN and SYDVKM. The V and J ends lost 6 bases and 11 bases, in that order; junction bases with no gene match: 16. CDR3 length: 16 amino acids. The CDR3 spells CASSTPGTGSQRELFF. In nucleotides, the CDR3 is TGTGCCAGCAGCACCCCCGGGACAGGGTCCCAGAGAGAGCTGTTTTTT.

The chain is built from TRBV9 and TRBJ2-3; D is perhaps TRBD1 or TRBD2 (5 bases each). CDR3 length: 19 amino acids. The germline V and J ends were trimmed by 3 bases and 0 bases, with 23 bases remaining between them. The germline CDR1 and CDR2 sequences are SGDLS and YYNGEE. DNA for the CDR3: TGTGCCAGCAGCGAAAGTGGGGCCTCTAGCACCTCTAGCACAGATACGCAGTATTTT. This encodes CASSESGASSTSSTDTQYF.

CDR3 sequence: CATSRAPTLLTYNEQFF. DNA for the CDR3: TGTGCCACCAGCAGAGCTCCTACCCTCCTTACCTACAATGAGCAGTTCTTC. V gene TRBV15 combines with J gene TRBJ2-1; unclear D gene. The ends were cut back, 1 base at V and 2 bases at J, with 15 bases in the middle. CDR3 length equals 17 residues. Germline assignment: CDR1 LNHNV and CDR2 YYDKDF (reference sequence).

This sequence joins TRBV7-3 and TRBJ1-1, with TRBD1 as a possible D gene (5 bases). This CDR3 is 15 amino acids long. Trimming pared 4 bases from V and 4 bases from J, leaving 16 bases between. Germline-derived CDR1 and CDR2 are SGHTA and FQGTGA. As DNA, the CDR3 is TGTGCCAGCAGCTGCCACAGGAGGCCAGGCACTGAAGCTTTCTTT. Translated, it gives CASSCHRRPGTEAFF.

This clone was picked up one time. V gene TRBV30 combines with J gene TRBJ1-4, with TRBD1 identical over 9 bases. J was trimmed by 6 bases and V by 4 bases; bases with no gene match: 3. The CDR3 consists of 13 residues. Per the germline V gene, CDR1 is GTSNPN and CDR2 is SVGIG (reference sequence). In DNA, the CDR3 is TGTGCCTGGAAATGGGACAGGGATGAAAAACTGTTTTTT. This translates into CAWKWDRDEKLFF. Combining the CDR3 with reference TRBV30 and TRBJ1-4 gives the whole variable domain SQTIHQWPATLVQPVGSPLSLECTVEGTSNPNLYWYRQAAGRGLQLLFYSVGIGQISSEVPQNLSASRPQDRQFILSSKKLLLSDSGFYLCAWKWDRDEKLFFGSGTQLSVL.

The chain is built from TRBV19 and TRBJ1-1; 8 bases line up with TRBD1. The V gene's germline CDR1 is LNHDA and CDR2 SQIVND (reference sequence). The length of the CDR3 is 12 residues. The V and J ends lost 5 bases and 8 bases, in that order; junction bases with no gene match: 4. The CDR3 nucleotides read TGTGCCAGTAGTTTCCGGGACAGGGAAGCTTTCTTT. This gives the protein CASSFRDREAFF.

The gene calls are TRBV11-3 and TRBJ1-5; D is perhaps TRBD1 (5 bases). CDR1 and CDR2 (germline): SGHNT, YENEEA. CDR3 length: 13 residues. CDR3 amino acids: CRGGAYSNQPQHF. The CDR3 DNA sequence: TGTCGGGGGGGTGCTTATAGCAATCAGCCCCAGCATTTT.